This entry features one T cell receptor (beta chain) sequence. The entry originates in a study of control samples from healthy donors and cancer patients. Germline lookup yields CDR1 MGHRA and CDR2 YSYEKL. J gave up 3 bases and V 6 bases, and 16 bases lay outside the gene matches. The CDR3 is made up of 17 amino acids. Sequenced by immunoSEQ multiplex PCR; TCRdb stores in-frame clones only, minus some. The sample holds about 61,000 clones, around 90% seen once. The rearrangement uses TRBV4-1 and TRBJ2-5, with 7 nucleotides matching TRBD1. Sequenced sample: PBMCs. The TCR sequence derives from a man aged 55-75 years with colorectal cancer. Written as DNA, the CDR3 is TGCGCCAGCAGTTCCGATTGGACAGGTCAGGGGAAAGAGACCCAGTACTTC. As protein: CASSSDWTGQGKETQYF.